A single TCR beta chain is shown here with its context. The record originates from a study of blood T cell repertoires in COVID-19. Across the study: The United States, Italy and Spain provided the acute and convalescent COVID-19 samples.

TCRdb keeps only in-frame clones here, not all; method: immunoSEQ multiplex PCR. This table has 160,000 or so clones, approximately 92% appearing once. The CDR3 contains 18 residues. The V and J ends lost 2 bases and 3 bases, in that order; junction bases with no gene match: 12. Germline assignment: CDR1 SGDLS and CDR2 YYNGEE. This receptor was obtained from a woman aged 35 to 49 with acute or convalescent COVID-19. The rearrangement joins TRBV9 to TRBJ2-3; TRBD2 matches 10 bases. Sequences were obtained from peripheral blood. The CDR3 sequence: CASSVSPPTSGFTDTQYF. Here the CDR3 DNA reads TGTGCCAGCAGCGTTTCACCTCCGACTAGCGGGTTTACAGATACGCAGTATTTT.